The 4 T cell receptor beta chains below come from one sample, sequenced in a study of blood T cell repertoires in COVID-19 (TCRdb year 2020). To prepare the library, the immunoSEQ multiplex PCR assay was applied. TCRdb retrieved this table from immuneACCESS and kept in-frame rearrangements only. Not all clones are present; in checked studies, unresolved V genes account for under half, and no reason is known for the remainder. In all, the sample holds around 50,000 clones, and 93% of those were seen once. The ten biggest clones cover 1% of the sample. The sequenced sample consisted of peripheral blood. These receptor sequences come from a man aged 55 to 69 with COVID-19, enrolled during active disease.

This chain uses TRBV2 with TRBJ2-7, with 7 bases fitting TRBD1. The CDR3 runs to 16 residues. The trim removed 4 bases at V and 3 bases at J, leaving 12 bases unmatched. Germline V gene sequence: CDR1 SNHLY, CDR2 FYNNEI. CDR3 region: CASSGLTGEGLYEQYF. CDR3 in DNA: TGTGCCAGCAGTGGATTAACAGGGGAAGGCCTCTACGAGCAGTACTTC.

This chain connects TRBV6-2 or TRBV6-3 to TRBJ1-1; D may be TRBD1 (6 bases). The V gene lost 4 bases and the J gene lost 4 bases, with 10 bases spanning the gap. This CDR3 spans 13 amino acids. Germline V gene lookup returns CDR1 MNHEY and CDR2 SVGEGT. The CDR3 sequence: CASSFRGPTEAFF. CDR3 nucleotide sequence: TGTGCCAGCAGTTTCAGGGGACCCACTGAAGCTTTCTTT.

The gene calls are TRBV5-4 and TRBJ2-2; 8 nucleotides align to TRBD1. The CDR3 spans 16 residues. V shed 1 base, J shed 4 bases, and the junction held 6 bases outside the gene matches. CDR1 and CDR2 (germline): SGHNT, YYREEE (reference sequence). Here the CDR3 reads CASSLLSGGVTGELFF. CDR3 sequence (DNA): TGTGCCAGCAGCTTGCTGTCAGGGGGCGTCACCGGGGAGCTGTTTTTT.

V and J are TRBV4-1 and TRBJ1-1; maybe TRBD1 (6 bases). The CDR3 is 14 residues long. Trimming removed 4 bases at V and 4 bases at J, with 13 bases between. Germline V gene data show CDR1 as MGHRA and CDR2 as YSYEKL. The CDR3 bases are TGCGCCAGCAGCCCAGGACAGAGCCTCACTGAAGCTTTCTTT. This codes for CASSPGQSLTEAFF.